This T cell receptor beta chain was identified during a study of blood T cell repertoires in COVID-19. At the level of the study: Acute and convalescent COVID-19 specimens originated in the United States, Italy and Spain.

Profiling relied on immunoSEQ multiplex PCR, and the TCRdb table lists in-frame clones only, not all of them. The sample yields hundreds of thousands of clones, about 89% seen once. Germline values: CDR1 LNHDA, CDR2 SQIVND (reference sequence). The CDR3 covers 14 residues. Trimming removed 4 bases at V and 0 bases at J, with 10 bases between. Recruited during active infection, patients (from Seattle) were subsequently followed longitudinally. The TCR originated in a woman aged 50 to 65 with COVID-19, enrolled during active disease. This chain uses TRBV19 with TRBJ2-7; a weak D match, TRBD1 (5 bases). The sequenced sample was peripheral blood. The CDR3 reads CASSRQQSSYEQYF. The CDR3 coding sequence is TGTGCCAGTAGTAGACAGCAAAGCTCCTACGAGCAGTACTTC. The whole variable domain, remainder taken from reference TRBV19 and TRBJ2-7, is DGGITQSPKYLFRKEGQNVTLSCEQNLNHDAMYWYRQDPGQGLRLIYYSQIVNDFQKGDIAEGYSVSREKKESFPLTVTSAQKNPTAFYLCASSRQQSSYEQYFGPGTRLTVT.